This TCR beta chain derives from a study of CD8 T cells in ankylosing spondylitis. A remark on this clonotype: Its antigen is as yet unknown.

V was trimmed by 4 bases and J by 12 bases, leaving 13 bases between them. CDR3 length: 11 residues. Germline V gene data show CDR1 as GTSNPN and CDR2 as SVGIG (reference sequence). Each TCR beta library was made by quantitative 5'-RACE that incorporated molecular barcodes. TCRdb re-called the 5' RACE reads with MiXCR, one entry per CDR3 protein. This table has approximately 540,000 distinct CDR3 sequences, approximately 12% appearing once. Regarding the study as a whole: Significantly higher representation of disease-linked clones was reported for matched ankylosing spondylitis synovial fluid. There were earlier reports of some motif variants in reactive arthritis synovial fluid and blood. What seemed typical of ankylosing spondylitis blood was a TCR beta motif built from 8 or 9 highly homologous variants. The disease-linked clones had a CD8+ phenotype and low blood frequencies.

Material for sequencing was blood, either unsorted or a sorted T cell fraction (not recorded which). This receptor was taken from a male donor with ankylosing spondylitis. The chain recombines TRBV30 with TRBJ2-1; D remains ambiguous. CDR3 residues: CAWNYGTGQFF. The CDR3 DNA sequence: TGTGCCTGGAACTACGGCACGGGGCAGTTCTTC. Filled out from reference TRBV30 and TRBJ2-1, the complete variable domain reads SQTIHQWPATLVQPVGSPLSLECTVEGTSNPNLYWYRQAAGRGLQLLFYSVGIGQISSEVPQNLSASRPQDRQFILSSKKLLLSDSGFYLCAWNYGTGQFFGPGTRLTVL.